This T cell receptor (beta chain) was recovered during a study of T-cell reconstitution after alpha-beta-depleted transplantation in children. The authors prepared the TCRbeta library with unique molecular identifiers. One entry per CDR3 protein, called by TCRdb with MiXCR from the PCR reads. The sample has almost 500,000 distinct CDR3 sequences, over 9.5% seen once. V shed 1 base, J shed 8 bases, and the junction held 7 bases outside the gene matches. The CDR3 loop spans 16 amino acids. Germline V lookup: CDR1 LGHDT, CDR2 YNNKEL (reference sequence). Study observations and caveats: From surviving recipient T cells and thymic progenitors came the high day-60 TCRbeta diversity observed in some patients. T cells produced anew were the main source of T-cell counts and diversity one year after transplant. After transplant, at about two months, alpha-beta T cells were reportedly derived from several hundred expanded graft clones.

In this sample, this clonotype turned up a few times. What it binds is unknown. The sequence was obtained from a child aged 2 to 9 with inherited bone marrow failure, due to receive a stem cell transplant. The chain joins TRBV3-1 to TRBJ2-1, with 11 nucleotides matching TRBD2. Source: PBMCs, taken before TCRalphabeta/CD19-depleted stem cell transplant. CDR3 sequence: CASSQVTSGDGDEQFF. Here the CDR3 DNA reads TGTGCCAGCAGCCAAGTGACTAGCGGGGATGGGGATGAGCAGTTCTTC.